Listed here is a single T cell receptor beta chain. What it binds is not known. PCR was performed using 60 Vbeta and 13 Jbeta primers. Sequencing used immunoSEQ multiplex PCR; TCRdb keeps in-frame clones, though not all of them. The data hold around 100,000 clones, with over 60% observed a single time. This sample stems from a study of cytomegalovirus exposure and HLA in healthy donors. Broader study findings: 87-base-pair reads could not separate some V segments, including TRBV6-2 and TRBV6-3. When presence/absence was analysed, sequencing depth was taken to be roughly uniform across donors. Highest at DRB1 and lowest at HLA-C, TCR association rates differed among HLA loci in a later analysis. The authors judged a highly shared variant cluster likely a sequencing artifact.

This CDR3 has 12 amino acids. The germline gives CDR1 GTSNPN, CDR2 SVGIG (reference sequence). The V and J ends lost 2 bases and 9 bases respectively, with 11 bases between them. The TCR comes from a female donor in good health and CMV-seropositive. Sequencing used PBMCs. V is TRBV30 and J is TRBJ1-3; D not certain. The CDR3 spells CAWSPPGFTIYF. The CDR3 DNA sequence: TGTGCCTGGAGTCCCCCCGGGTTCACCATATATTTT.